This T cell receptor (beta chain) appears in the sequencing data of a study of T-cell reconstitution after alpha-beta-depleted transplantation in children. Overall study results and limits: The authors attributed T-cell counts and diversity one year after transplant mostly to newly produced T cells. Day-60 TCRbeta diversity that was high in some patients was derived from surviving recipient T cells and thymic progenitors. Alpha-beta T cells about two months after transplant reportedly derived from several hundred expanded graft clones.

This clonotype was seen ten or more times. Its antigen remains unidentified. The TCRbeta library was prepared with unique molecular identifiers. TCRdb used MiXCR to reprocess the PCR reads, holding one entry per CDR3 protein. The data contain roughly 300,000 distinct CDR3 sequences, 11% of them singletons. Germline lookup yields CDR1 DFQATT and CDR2 SNEGSKA (reference sequence). CDR3 size: 13 residues. The chain recombines TRBV20-1 with TRBJ2-5; 8 bases map to TRBD2. The starting material was peripheral blood, obtained 180 days after TCRalphabeta/CD19-depleted stem cell transplant. The TCR originated in a male patient aged 2 to 10 who had a stem cell transplant for chronic granulomatous disease, so the T cells may come from the graft donor. CDR3 nucleotides: TGCAGCCAGGGACGCGGGAGGTGCGAGACCCAGTACTTC. This codes for CSQGRGRCETQYF.